A single TCR beta chain is shown here with its context. No cognate antigen has been identified for it. The missing CDR3 end, 3 residues past where the read stops, is filled in from the germline J gene. This sample stems from a study of T cells in women clearing cervical HPV infection (dated by TCRdb to 2017 to 2018). In the study overall: The cases were fewer than 30 women with histologically confirmed HPV16-related CIN3 or worse, and 2 of these cases were invasive cancers. Controls were 25 women whose single incident HPV16 infection cleared within 12 months without precancer or cancer developing. Case blood was taken at the visit when the lesion was first identified, whereas control blood was taken when infection was no longer detected. Among cases, blood sampling occurred a median of roughly 150 days after lesion detection, with an interquartile range of about 90 to 200 days. Because only a few women had HLA typing data, the possibility that HLA type acted as a confounder could not be ruled out. Nested within Costa Rica's Guanacaste HPV Natural History Study, an exploratory proof-of-principle case-control study compared TCR repertoires across cervical HPV16 outcomes. Cases and controls were matched on age within five years and on year of sample collection. A median age of around 35 years was observed in cases versus 37 to 40 in controls, and no significant differences in baseline characteristics were found. In the parent cohort, around 9,900 women aged 18 or older were enrolled in Guanacaste, Costa Rica, during about 1992 to 1994 and then followed for roughly seven years. Five blinded duplicates per group were added as quality controls, so that approximately 60 samples were obtained: roughly 50 participants and 10 replicates. Results and caveats for the whole study, not just this receptor: Cases were distinguished from controls with an estimated AUC of about 0.78 by random forest classifiers combining richness and V gene abundances. TCR repertoire richness was significantly higher in CIN3+ cases than in controls across sequencing depths, while evenness did not differ. Lower TRBV6-7 relative abundance was observed in cases than in controls (around 0.1% versus 0.15%; Bonferroni P = 0.0008). Because T-cell numbers per sample were unknown, differences in richness could reflect varying T-cell content rather than repertoire biology. The cross-sectional design could not show whether the associations came before the infection or were a result of it, and neither effector/memory subsets nor HPV-specific T cells were isolated.

Using the immunoSEQ assay, multiplex PCR amplified TCR beta CDR3 regions from an average of approximately 1,200 ng of genomic DNA per sample. Primer bias was corrected in the assay by using a complete synthetic TCR repertoire to establish an amplification baseline. The amplicons were sequenced using the Illumina platform. The paper's data handling went like this. Sequences were error-corrected by clustering with frequency ratios and a modified nearest-neighbor algorithm and were then analyzed in the immunoSEQ Analyzer with IMGT gene definitions. TCR richness and evenness were averaged over 20 rarefaction repeats at each rarefaction depth, excluding samples with fewer sequences than the depth. Relative abundances of V, D and J genes were compared between groups using Wilcoxon rank sum tests, with FDR correction applied. An intraclass correlation of roughly 96% for TCR richness and an average of about 82% across 65 to 70 gene segments were obtained from the blinded duplicates. The table was pulled from immuneACCESS by TCRdb, which kept in-frame rearrangements only. Such tables lose some clones; where checked, under half of the loss comes from unresolved V genes, and the rest has no known cause. The D gene and trimming were derived from the DNA, and the V and J assignments and clone size from that table. The sample table records fewer than 40,000 clones. Less than 6% of the sample rests with the top ten.

Every participant had a single incident cervical HPV16 infection, and prevalent HPV16 infections were excluded. Cervical HPV DNA was detected by MY09/MY11 PCR and genotyped by dot-blot hybridization. Roughly 15 mL of heparinized blood were centrifuged, and the buffy coat was aliquoted, frozen at -30°C, then stored at -80°C. Genomic DNA was extracted from buffy coat specimens using QIAGEN kits. Trimming at the junction amounts to 3 bases on V and 7 bases on J, and the germline ends lie 5 bases apart. From a lookup of the germline V gene, CDR1 and CDR2 are MNHNS and SASEGT. Inclusive of the bounding cysteine and phenylalanine, the CDR3 is 11 residues long. Shown are 24 bases from within the CDR3, in frame from base 1.

Sequencing was done on a sample of blood buffy coat. The rearrangement combines TRBV6-1 with TRBJ2-3; the D gene is unclear. This TCR was recovered from a woman aged 18 to 75 with a cervical HPV16 infection that either progressed to CIN3+ or cleared (not recorded which). The CDR3 protein: CASSDSYTQYF. The sequenced part of the CDR3 DNA is TGTGCCAGCAGTGATTCTTATACG.